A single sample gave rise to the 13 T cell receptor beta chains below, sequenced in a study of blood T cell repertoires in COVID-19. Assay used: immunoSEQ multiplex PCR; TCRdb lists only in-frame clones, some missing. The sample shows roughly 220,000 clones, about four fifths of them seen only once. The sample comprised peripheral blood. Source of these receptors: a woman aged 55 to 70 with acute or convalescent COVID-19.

The CDR3 here is CASSQDRGLSYGYTF. In nucleotides, the CDR3 is TGTGCCAGCAGCCAGGACAGGGGTTTAAGCTATGGCTACACCTTC. The chain recombines TRBV5-6 with TRBJ1-2; 9 nucleotides agree with TRBD1. This CDR3 is built from 15 residues. The V gene end was trimmed by 4 bases and the J gene end by 4 bases; junction bases not matched to a gene: 8. Germline-derived CDR1 and CDR2 are SGHDT and YYEEEE.

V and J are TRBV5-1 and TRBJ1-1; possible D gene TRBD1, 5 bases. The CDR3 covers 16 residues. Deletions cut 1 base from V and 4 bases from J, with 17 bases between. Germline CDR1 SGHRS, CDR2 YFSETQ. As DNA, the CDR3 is TGCGCCAGCAGCTTGAACTCTTTAGGGGTATCCACTGAAGCTTTCTTT. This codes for CASSLNSLGVSTEAFF.

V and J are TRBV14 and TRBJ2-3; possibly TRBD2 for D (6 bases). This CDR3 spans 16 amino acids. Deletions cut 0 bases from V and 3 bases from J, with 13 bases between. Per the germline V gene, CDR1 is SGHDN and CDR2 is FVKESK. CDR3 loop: CASSQDQGGVTDTQYF. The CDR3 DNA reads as TGTGCCAGCAGCCAAGATCAAGGCGGGGTTACAGATACGCAGTATTTT.

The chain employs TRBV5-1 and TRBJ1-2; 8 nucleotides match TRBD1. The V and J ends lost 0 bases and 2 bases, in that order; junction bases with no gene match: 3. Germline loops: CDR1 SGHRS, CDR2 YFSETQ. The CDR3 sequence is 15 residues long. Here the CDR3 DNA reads TGCGCCAGCAGCTTGGGGACAGGGTGGAACTATGGCTACACCTTC. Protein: CASSLGTGWNYGYTF.

Here the CDR3 reads CSVEDKGGGSGANVLTF. CDR3 sequence (DNA): TGCAGCGTTGAAGATAAGGGAGGGGGCTCTGGGGCCAACGTCCTGACTTTC. The chain links TRBV29-1 to TRBJ2-6; D may be TRBD2 (7 bases). Germline-derived CDR1 and CDR2 are SQVTM and ANQGSEA. Between the trimmed V and J ends, which lost 0 bases and 0 bases, there was a span of 12 bases. The CDR3 is made up of 17 amino acids. Together with reference TRBV29-1 and TRBJ2-6, the CDR3 gives the full variable domain: SAVISQKPSRDICQRGTSLTIQCQVDSQVTMMFWYRQQPGQSLTLIATANQGSEATYESGFVIDKFPISRPNLTFSTLTVSNMSPEDSSIYLCSVEDKGGGSGANVLTFGAGSRLTVL.

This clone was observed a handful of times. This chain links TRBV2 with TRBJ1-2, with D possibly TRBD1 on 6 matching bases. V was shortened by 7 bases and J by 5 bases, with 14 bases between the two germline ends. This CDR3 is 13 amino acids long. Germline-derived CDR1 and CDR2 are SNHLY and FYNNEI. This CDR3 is CASKQGPAYGYTF. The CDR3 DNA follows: TGTGCCAGCAAACAGGGCCCAGCTTATGGCTACACCTTC.

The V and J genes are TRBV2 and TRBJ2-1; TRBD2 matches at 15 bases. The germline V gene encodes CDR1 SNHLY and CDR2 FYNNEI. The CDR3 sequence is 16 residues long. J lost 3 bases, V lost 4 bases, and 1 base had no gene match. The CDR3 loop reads CASSGTSGGDYNEQFF. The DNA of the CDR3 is TGTGCCAGCAGTGGGACTAGCGGGGGGGACTACAATGAGCAGTTCTTC.

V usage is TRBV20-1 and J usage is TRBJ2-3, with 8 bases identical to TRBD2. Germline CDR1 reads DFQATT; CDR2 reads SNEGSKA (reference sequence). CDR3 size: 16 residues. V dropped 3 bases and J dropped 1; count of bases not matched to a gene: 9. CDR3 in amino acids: CSASADWRGGTDTQYF. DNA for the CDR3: TGCAGTGCTAGTGCGGACTGGCGGGGGGGCACAGATACGCAGTATTTT.

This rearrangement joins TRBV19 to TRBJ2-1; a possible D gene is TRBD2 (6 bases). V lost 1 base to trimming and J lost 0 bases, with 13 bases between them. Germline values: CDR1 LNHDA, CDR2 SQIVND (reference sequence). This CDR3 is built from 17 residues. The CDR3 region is CASSIGAGSFSYNEQFF. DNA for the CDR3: TGTGCCAGTAGTATAGGGGCGGGGTCCTTCTCCTACAATGAGCAGTTCTTC. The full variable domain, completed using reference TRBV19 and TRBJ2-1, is DGGITQSPKYLFRKEGQNVTLSCEQNLNHDAMYWYRQDPGQGLRLIYYSQIVNDFQKGDIAEGYSVSREKKESFPLTVTSAQKNPTAFYLCASSIGAGSFSYNEQFFGPGTRLTVL.

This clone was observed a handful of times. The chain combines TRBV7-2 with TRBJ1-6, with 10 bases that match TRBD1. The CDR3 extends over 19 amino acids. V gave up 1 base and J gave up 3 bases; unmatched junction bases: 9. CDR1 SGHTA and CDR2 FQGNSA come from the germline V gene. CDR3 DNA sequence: TGTGCCAGCAGCTTAGGATCCCCGGGACAGGGGTACTATAATTCACCCCTCCACTTT. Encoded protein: CASSLGSPGQGYYNSPLHF.

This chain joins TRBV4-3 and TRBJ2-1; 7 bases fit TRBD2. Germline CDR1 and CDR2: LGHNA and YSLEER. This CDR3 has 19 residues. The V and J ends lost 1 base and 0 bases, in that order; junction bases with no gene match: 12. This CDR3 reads CASSQAGKWASGSYNEQFF. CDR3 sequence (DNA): TGCGCCAGCAGCCAAGCAGGTAAGTGGGCTAGCGGCTCCTACAATGAGCAGTTCTTC.

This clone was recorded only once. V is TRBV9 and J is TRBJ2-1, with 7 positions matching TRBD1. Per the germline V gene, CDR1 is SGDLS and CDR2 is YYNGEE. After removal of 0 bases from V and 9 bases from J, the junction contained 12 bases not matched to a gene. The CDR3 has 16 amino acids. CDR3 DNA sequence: TGTGCCAGCAGCGTAGCCCAGGGGGTAACTGGGGGTGAGCAGTTCTTC. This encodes CASSVAQGVTGGEQFF. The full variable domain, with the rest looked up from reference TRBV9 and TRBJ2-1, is DSGVTQTPKHLITATGQRVTLRCSPRSGDLSVYWYQQSLDQGLQFLIQYYNGEERAKGNILERFSAQQFPDLHSELNLSSLELGDSALYFCASSVAQGVTGGEQFFGPGTRLTVL.

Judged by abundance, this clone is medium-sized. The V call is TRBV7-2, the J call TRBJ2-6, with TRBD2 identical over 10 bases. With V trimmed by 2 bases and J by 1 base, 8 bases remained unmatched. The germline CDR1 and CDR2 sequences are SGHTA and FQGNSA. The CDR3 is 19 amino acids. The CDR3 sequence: CASSLFRVAGGSGANVLTF. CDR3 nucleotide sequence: TGTGCCAGCAGCTTATTCCGGGTAGCGGGGGGTTCTGGGGCCAACGTCCTGACTTTC.